The 13 T cell receptor beta chains listed next were all sequenced from one sample in a study of beta chain features in type 1 diabetes. Reverse transcribing all isolated RNA meant expressed TCRB transcripts were sequenced. Assay: immunoSEQ multiplex PCR; the TCRdb copy retains only in-frame clones and omits some. This table has hundreds of thousands of clones, 9.6% appearing once. What was sequenced was naive CD4+ T cells from blood. The source is a woman aged 18-35 years in good health.

The chain carries TRBV7-2 and TRBJ1-1; D is undetermined. The ends were cut back, 6 bases at V and 5 bases at J, with 13 bases in the middle. CDR1 and CDR2 (germline): SGHTA, FQGNSA. The CDR3 is 13 residues long. The DNA for the CDR3 is TGTGCCAGCAGTTCCAGAACCGGGACTGAAGCTTTCTTT. It codes for CASSSRTGTEAFF.

This clone is a singleton in its sample. The chain has TRBV18 and TRBJ2-3; tentative D call: TRBD2 (5 bases). Trimming stripped 3 bases from V and 6 bases from J, with 7 bases between. Germline CDR1 reads KGHSH; CDR2 reads LQKENI. This CDR3 has 12 amino acids. The CDR3 region has the DNA TGTGCCAGCTCACCGTCGGGGGATACGCAGTATTTT. Amino acid sequence: CASSPSGDTQYF.

This clone was seen a few times. This rearrangement joins TRBV30 to TRBJ1-2; D not resolved. Germline V gene lookup returns CDR1 GTSNPN and CDR2 SVGIG (reference sequence). The V end was cut by 0 bases, the J end by 8 bases, with 19 bases between. The CDR3 sequence is 15 residues long. CDR3 DNA: TGTGCCTGGAGTGTGTTAATAGGTCCCCTCGGGGGCTACACCTTC. Translated: CAWSVLIGPLGGYTF.

Only a few counts were recorded for this clone. The chain links TRBV11-2 to TRBJ2-5; tentatively, D is TRBD1 (6 bases). This CDR3 region has 14 residues. Trimming shortened V by 2 bases and J by 2 bases, and 9 bases separated the two germline ends. CDR1 and CDR2 (germline): SGHAT, FQNNGV. Written as DNA, the CDR3 is TGTGCCAGCAGCTTAATACAGGGTCAAGAGACCCAGTACTTC. This codes for CASSLIQGQETQYF.

V gene TRBV6-1 combines with J gene TRBJ1-5, with no clear D. Germline V gene lookup returns CDR1 MNHNS and CDR2 SASEGT. Trimming removed 1 base from V and 5 bases from J, with 18 bases in between. This CDR3 contains 17 residues. Written as DNA, the CDR3 is TGTGCCAGCAGTGAAGTCCCCGGGTACGGCGAGTATCAGCCCCAGCATTTT. It translates to CASSEVPGYGEYQPQHF.

This clone was recorded a few times. CDR3 amino acids: CASSLGGWDRDYNEQFF. The CDR3 DNA sequence: TGTGCCAGCAGCTTAGGAGGGTGGGACAGGGACTACAATGAGCAGTTCTTC. The chain carries TRBV7-9 and TRBJ2-1; TRBD1 aligns across 9 bases. CDR1 is SEHNR and CDR2 is FQNEAQ in the germline V gene (reference sequence). The CDR3 runs 17 residues. The trim removed 1 base at V and 3 bases at J, leaving 7 bases unmatched.

This clone occurred a few times. The V gene is TRBV2, the J gene TRBJ2-3; D may be TRBD1 (6 bases). Trimming cost V 6 bases and J 6 bases, with 16 bases left between them. Germline CDR1 SNHLY, CDR2 FYNNEI. The CDR3 covers 14 residues. The CDR3 loop reads CASSEDQGTDTQYF. CDR3 DNA: TGTGCCAGCAGCGAGGACCAGGGGACGGATACGCAGTATTTT.

The CDR3 sequence is CASSEGQGWNEQFF. In nucleotides, the CDR3 is TGTGCCAGCAGTGAAGGGCAGGGTTGGAATGAGCAGTTCTTC. The chain carries TRBV2 and TRBJ2-1, with D possibly being TRBD1 (5 bases). The CDR3 spans 14 residues. CDR1 SNHLY and CDR2 FYNNEI come from the germline V gene. V was pared by 1 base and J by 7 bases, with 11 bases between.

V is TRBV7-2 and J is TRBJ1-5, with 10 bases that match TRBD1. The CDR3 length is 17 residues. Trimming cost V 6 bases and J 3 bases; bases outside gene matches: 11. Germline-derived CDR1 and CDR2 are SGHTA and FQGNSA. The CDR3 loop reads CASRPLGDRGPNQPQHF. CDR3 in DNA: TGTGCCAGCAGACCCCTGGGGGACAGGGGCCCCAATCAGCCCCAGCATTTT. Full variable domain (rest looked up from reference TRBV7-2 and TRBJ1-5): GAGVSQSPSNKVTEKGKDVELRCDPISGHTALYWYRQSLGQGLEFLIYFQGNSAPDKSGLPSDRFSAERTGGSVSTLTIQRTQQEDSAVYLCASRPLGDRGPNQPQHFGDGTRLSIL.

The CDR3 sequence: CASVSGRYEQYF. For the CDR3, the DNA is TGTGCCAGCGTTAGCGGGAGGTACGAGCAGTACTTC. The rearrangement links TRBV28 to TRBJ2-7; 10 positions match TRBD2. Germline trimming cut 8 bases from V and 4 bases from J; bases unmatched to any gene: 2. The CDR3 totals 12 residues. Germline V gives CDR1 MDHEN, CDR2 SYDVKM.

In its sample, this clone was seen once. This chain links TRBV5-4 with TRBJ2-2, with 13 nucleotides matching TRBD2. CDR1 and CDR2 (germline): SGHNT, YYREEE (reference sequence). V lost 3 bases, J lost 6 bases, and 8 bases stayed unmatched. This CDR3 has 17 residues. Here the CDR3 reads CASSSVRTSGSPGELFF. The CDR3 region has the DNA TGTGCCAGCAGCTCCGTAAGGACTAGCGGGAGCCCCGGGGAGCTGTTTTTT.

This clone was found a few times. V gene TRBV19 combines with J gene TRBJ2-5, with a possible D match to TRBD2 (7 bases). CDR1 is LNHDA, CDR2 SQIVND, per germline (reference sequence). Trimming took off 5 bases at V and 1 base at J, with 17 bases between the two ends. The CDR3 runs 16 residues. CDR3 sequence reads: CASSSRGASPQETQYF. The DNA of the CDR3 is TGTGCCAGTAGTTCCCGGGGGGCCTCACCCCAAGAGACCCAGTACTTC. Drawing the rest from reference TRBV19 and TRBJ2-5, the complete variable domain is DGGITQSPKYLFRKEGQNVTLSCEQNLNHDAMYWYRQDPGQGLRLIYYSQIVNDFQKGDIAEGYSVSREKKESFPLTVTSAQKNPTAFYLCASSSRGASPQETQYFGPGTRLLVL.

The chain employs TRBV30 and TRBJ2-1; 8 bases fit TRBD2. There are 14 residues in the CDR3. Losses at the gene ends were 1 base for V and 12 bases for J; bases not matched to a gene: 11. Germline V CDR1 and CDR2: GTSNPN, SVGIG (reference sequence). The CDR3 protein is CAWSGGGPVSSQFF. CDR3 in DNA: TGTGCCTGGAGTGGCGGGGGGCCCGTTTCTTCGCAGTTCTTC.